The 10 T cell receptor beta chains given below trace back to one sample, sequenced in a study of T cell responses to AZD1222 COVID-19 vaccine. Repertoires were generated with immunoSEQ multiplex PCR, while TCRdb's copy carries only in-frame clones and drops some. The profile shows approximately 52,000 clones, around 90% of them singletons. The sequencing used peripheral blood, collected 28 days after the second AZD1222 dose. The receptors originated from an adult who received the AZD1222 COVID-19 vaccine.

The chain carries TRBV3-1 (or the pseudogene TRBV3-2) and TRBJ2-2; possibly TRBD2 for D (6 bases). The germline gives CDR1 LGHDT, CDR2 YNNKEL (reference sequence). The V gene lost 3 bases and the J gene lost 0 bases, with 11 bases spanning the gap. The CDR3 loop spans 16 amino acids. Here the CDR3 DNA reads TGTGCCAGCAGCCAGGGGGGATCCGCGAACACCGGGGAGCTGTTTTTT. Amino acids: CASSQGGSANTGELFF.

This clone was counted once. The chain links TRBV28 to TRBJ1-5, with a possible D match to TRBD1 (5 bases). CDR1 and CDR2 from the germline V gene are MDHEN and SYDVKM. CDR3 size: 13 residues. V was shortened by 7 bases and J by 8 bases, with 15 bases between the two germline ends. The CDR3, as DNA: TGTGCCAGCACACGGGGGGTAATCGAGCCCCAGCATTTT. Protein sequence: CASTRGVIEPQHF.

The rearrangement joins TRBV19 to TRBJ1-1, with 8 bases lining up with TRBD1. Unmatched junction bases numbered 8, after V lost 5 bases and J lost 3 bases. The CDR3 is 15 amino acids. Germline CDR1 LNHDA, CDR2 SQIVND (reference sequence). CDR3 DNA: TGTGCCAGTAGTTTACGACAGGGGAGGGACACTGAAGCTTTCTTT. Translated, it gives CASSLRQGRDTEAFF.

The chain is built from TRBV5-3 and TRBJ1-2; D gene uncertain. TRBV5-3 is labeled an ORF, and its function is uncertain. CDR3 length equals 18 residues. V lost 4 bases and J 4 bases, leaving 26 bases between the germline ends. Written as DNA, the CDR3 is TGTGCCAGAAGCCCAAGATTCCGAAGGTCCCGGAAAATCTATGGCTACACCTTC. As protein: CARSPRFRRSRKIYGYTF.

The chain is built from TRBV19 and TRBJ1-5; TRBD1 might be the D (5 bases). The CDR3 sequence is 16 residues long. Germline V CDR1 and CDR2: LNHDA, SQIVND (reference sequence). V was trimmed by 2 bases and J by 2 bases, leaving 13 bases between them. In nucleotides, the CDR3 is TGTGCCAGTAGTATATGGGCAGGGCAAGGCAATCAGCCCCAGCATTTT. Protein sequence: CASSIWAGQGNQPQHF. The full variable domain, rest sourced from reference TRBV19 and TRBJ1-5, is DGGITQSPKYLFRKEGQNVTLSCEQNLNHDAMYWYRQDPGQGLRLIYYSQIVNDFQKGDIAEGYSVSREKKESFPLTVTSAQKNPTAFYLCASSIWAGQGNQPQHFGDGTRLSIL.

This clone was counted only a few times. The chain couples TRBV27 to TRBJ2-7; weak D call: TRBD2 (6 bases). Germline CDR1 is MNHEY and CDR2 is SMNVEV (reference sequence). Trimming removed 8 bases from V and 9 bases from J, with 17 bases in between. This CDR3 spans 12 amino acids. CDR3 in DNA: TGTGCCAGCCTAGACGGTGCCGGGGGGCAGTACTTC. It codes for CASLDGAGGQYF.

J is TRBJ2-3 and V is TRBV7-9; TRBD1 matches at 7 bases. Trimming removed 4 bases from V and 2 bases from J; junction bases left unmatched: 3. The CDR3 length is 14 residues. Germline CDR1 and CDR2: SEHNR and FQNEAQ (reference sequence). In nucleotides, the CDR3 is TGTGCCAGCAGCTCAGACAGGGACACAGATACGCAGTATTTT. Translated, it gives CASSSDRDTDTQYF.

The chain recombines TRBV7-3 with TRBJ2-5; 11 nucleotides agree with TRBD2. The length of the CDR3 is 15 residues. CDR1 and CDR2 (germline): SGHTA, FQGTGA. The ends lost 5 bases at V and 5 bases at J; junction bases unmatched: 7. The CDR3 DNA follows: TGTGCCAGCAGCCCAATAGCGGGAGGGCCCGAGACCCAGTACTTC. It codes for CASSPIAGGPETQYF.

The V call is TRBV7-3, the J call TRBJ2-3; 9 positions match TRBD2. The V and J ends lost 7 bases and 6 bases, in that order; junction bases with no gene match: 2. Germline V gene lookup returns CDR1 SGHTA and CDR2 FQGTGA. The CDR3 spans 12 residues. CDR3 amino acids: CASNSGSDTQYF. The CDR3 DNA reads TGTGCCAGCAATAGCGGGAGCGATACGCAGTATTTT.

This clone is labeled medium-sized. This sequence joins TRBV9 and TRBJ2-1; D possibly corresponds to TRBD1 (5 bases). The germline gives CDR1 SGDLS, CDR2 YYNGEE. The germline V and J ends were trimmed by 3 bases and 4 bases, with 14 bases remaining between them. This CDR3 has 15 residues. As DNA, the CDR3 is TGTGCCAGCAGCGAGGGCAGGGTCGGGTACAATGAGCAGTTCTTC. This translates into CASSEGRVGYNEQFF.